In its sample, the clone carrying this TCR beta chain was seen many times. The source of the sample is a study of regulatory T cells in long-lasting Graves disease. Sequencing libraries for TCR beta were prepared with iRepertoire HTBI primers and Arm-PCR of CDR3 regions. One entry per CDR3 protein, called by TCRdb with MiXCR from the multiplex PCR reads. Of some 410,000 distinct CDR3 sequences in the sample, about a sixth were seen once. As for time point: newly diagnosed GD, antithyroid drugs for less than 3 months. Scientists built the TCR library using RNA that was extracted from PBMCs. This CDR3 region has 15 residues. The V end was cut by 6 bases, the J end by 2 bases, with 15 bases between. CDR1 is SEHNR and CDR2 is FQNEAQ in the germline V gene (reference sequence). These same data were also listed under a study on T cells in Graves' hyperthyroidism and ophthalmopathy.

The chain couples TRBV7-9 to TRBJ2-3, with D hard to call. The specimen comprised peripheral blood mononuclear cells (PBMCs), sampled at new diagnosis, from a patient treated with antithyroid drugs. The receptor comes from a woman between 25 and 40 years old with Graves disease. The CDR3: CASRSRADTTDTQYF. CDR3 coding DNA: TGTGCCAGCAGGTCCAGAGCCGATACCACAGATACGCAGTATTTT.